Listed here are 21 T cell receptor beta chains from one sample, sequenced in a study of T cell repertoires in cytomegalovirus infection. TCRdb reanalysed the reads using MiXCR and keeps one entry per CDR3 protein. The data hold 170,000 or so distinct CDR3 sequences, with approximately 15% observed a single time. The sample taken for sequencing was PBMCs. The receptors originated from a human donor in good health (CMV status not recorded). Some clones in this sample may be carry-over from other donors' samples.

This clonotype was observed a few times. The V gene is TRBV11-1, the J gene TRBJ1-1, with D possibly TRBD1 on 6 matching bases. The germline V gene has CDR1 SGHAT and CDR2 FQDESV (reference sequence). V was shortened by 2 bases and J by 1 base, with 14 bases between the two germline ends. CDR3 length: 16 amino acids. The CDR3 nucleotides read TGTGCCAGCAGCTTATCATCGGGGGCGAGGAACACTGAAGCTTTCTTT. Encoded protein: CASSLSSGARNTEAFF.

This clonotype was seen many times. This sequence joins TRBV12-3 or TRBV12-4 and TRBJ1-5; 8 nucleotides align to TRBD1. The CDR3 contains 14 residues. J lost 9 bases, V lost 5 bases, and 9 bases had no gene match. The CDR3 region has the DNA TGTGCCAGCAGTCTTGCAGGGGGCACAAGGCCCCAGCATTTT. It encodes CASSLAGGTRPQHF.

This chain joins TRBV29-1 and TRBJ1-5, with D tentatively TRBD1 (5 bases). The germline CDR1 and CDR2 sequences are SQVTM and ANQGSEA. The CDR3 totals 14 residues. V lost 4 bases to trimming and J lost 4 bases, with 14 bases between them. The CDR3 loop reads CSVGDRGWNQPQHF. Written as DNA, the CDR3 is TGCAGCGTTGGCGACCGGGGGTGGAATCAGCCCCAGCATTTT.

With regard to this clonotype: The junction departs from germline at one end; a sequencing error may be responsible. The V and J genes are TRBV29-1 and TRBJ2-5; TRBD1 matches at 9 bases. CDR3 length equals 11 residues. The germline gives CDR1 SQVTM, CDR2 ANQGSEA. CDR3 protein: CSVRGSDRGDF. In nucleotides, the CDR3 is TGCAGCGTGCGGGGGTCGGACAGGGGTGACTTC.

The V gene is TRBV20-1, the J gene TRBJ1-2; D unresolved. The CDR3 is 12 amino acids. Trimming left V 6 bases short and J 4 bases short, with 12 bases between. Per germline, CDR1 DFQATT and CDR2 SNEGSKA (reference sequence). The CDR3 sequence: CSAWIRGYGYTF. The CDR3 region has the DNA TGCAGTGCCTGGATTCGGGGCTATGGCTACACCTTC.

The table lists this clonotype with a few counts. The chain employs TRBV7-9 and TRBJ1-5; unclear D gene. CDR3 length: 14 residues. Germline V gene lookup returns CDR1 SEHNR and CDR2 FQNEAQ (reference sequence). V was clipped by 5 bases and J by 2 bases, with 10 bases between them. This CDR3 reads CASSPPDRNQPQHF. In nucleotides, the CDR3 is TGTGCCAGCAGCCCCCCGGACCGCAATCAGCCCCAGCATTTT.

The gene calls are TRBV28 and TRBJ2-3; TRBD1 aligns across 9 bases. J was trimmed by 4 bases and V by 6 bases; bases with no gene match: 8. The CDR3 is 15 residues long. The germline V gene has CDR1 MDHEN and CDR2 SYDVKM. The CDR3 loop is CASSQGQGQPDTQYF. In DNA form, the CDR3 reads TGTGCCAGCAGCCAGGGACAGGGACAACCAGATACGCAGTATTTT.

The CDR3 DNA is TGCAGTGCTAGAGTTGGCTTGAGCTCTGGAAACACCATATATTTT. Amino acids: CSARVGLSSGNTIYF. This chain connects TRBV20-1 to TRBJ1-3; D is ambiguous. CDR1 and CDR2 from the germline V gene are DFQATT and SNEGSKA (reference sequence). Trimming shortened V by 1 base and J by 0 bases, and 10 bases separated the two germline ends. There are 15 residues in the CDR3.

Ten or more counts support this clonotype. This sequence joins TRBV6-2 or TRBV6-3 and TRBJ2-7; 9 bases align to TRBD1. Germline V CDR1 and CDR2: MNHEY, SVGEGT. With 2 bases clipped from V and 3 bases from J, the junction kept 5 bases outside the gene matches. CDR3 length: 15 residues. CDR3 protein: CASSYKWGQGYEQYF. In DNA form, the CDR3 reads TGTGCCAGCAGTTACAAATGGGGACAGGGCTACGAGCAGTACTTC.

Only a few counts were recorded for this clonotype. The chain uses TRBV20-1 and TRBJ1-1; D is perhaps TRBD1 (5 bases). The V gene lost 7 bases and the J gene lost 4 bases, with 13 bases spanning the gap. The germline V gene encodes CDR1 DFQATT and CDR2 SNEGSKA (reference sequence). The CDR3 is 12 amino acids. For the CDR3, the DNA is TGCAGTGGCTTAGGGGAGGGCACTGAAGCTTTCTTT. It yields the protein CSGLGEGTEAFF.

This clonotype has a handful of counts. In nucleotides, the CDR3 is TGTGCCAGCAGGGCGACAGTAGACTACGAGCAGTACTTC. Amino acid sequence: CASRATVDYEQYF. This chain uses TRBV6-1 with TRBJ2-7; D perhaps matches TRBD1 (5 bases). This CDR3 region has 13 residues. V was clipped by 6 bases and J by 3 bases, with 12 bases between them. The germline V gene has CDR1 MNHNS and CDR2 SASEGT.

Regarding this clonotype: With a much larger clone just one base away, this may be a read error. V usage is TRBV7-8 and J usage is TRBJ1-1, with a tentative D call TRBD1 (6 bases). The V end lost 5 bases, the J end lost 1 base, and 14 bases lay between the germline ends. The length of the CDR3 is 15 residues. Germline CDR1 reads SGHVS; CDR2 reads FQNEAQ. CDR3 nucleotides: TGTGCCAGCAGCCCTTGCGGGACAACGAACACTGAAGCTTTCTTT. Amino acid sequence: CASSPCGTTNTEAFF.

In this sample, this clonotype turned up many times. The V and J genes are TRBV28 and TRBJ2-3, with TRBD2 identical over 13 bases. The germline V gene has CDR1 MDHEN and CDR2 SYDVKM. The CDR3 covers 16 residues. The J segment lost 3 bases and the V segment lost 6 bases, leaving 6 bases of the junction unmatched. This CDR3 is CASSELAGGQTDTQYF. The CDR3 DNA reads TGTGCCAGCAGCGAACTAGCGGGAGGGCAGACAGATACGCAGTATTTT. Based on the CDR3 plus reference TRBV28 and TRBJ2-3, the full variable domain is DVKVTQSSRYLVKRTGEKVFLECVQDMDHENMFWYRQDPGLGLRLIYFSYDVKMKEKGDIPEGYSVSREKKERFSLILESASTNQTSMYLCASSELAGGQTDTQYFGPGTRLTVL.

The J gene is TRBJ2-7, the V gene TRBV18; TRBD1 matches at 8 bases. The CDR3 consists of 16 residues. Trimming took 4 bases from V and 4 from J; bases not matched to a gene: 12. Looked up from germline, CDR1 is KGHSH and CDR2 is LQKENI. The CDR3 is CASSQTFGTGDYEQYF. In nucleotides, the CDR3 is TGTGCCAGCTCACAGACTTTCGGGACAGGAGATTACGAGCAGTACTTC.

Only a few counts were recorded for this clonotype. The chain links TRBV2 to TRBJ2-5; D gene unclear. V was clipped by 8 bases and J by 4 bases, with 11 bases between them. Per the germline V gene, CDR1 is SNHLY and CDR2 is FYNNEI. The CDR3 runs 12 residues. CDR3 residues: CASESAPETQYF. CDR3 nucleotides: TGTGCCAGCGAGTCGGCCCCAGAGACCCAGTACTTC.

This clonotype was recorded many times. The CDR3 region is CASSLGDRGPSSYNEQFF. CDR3 DNA: TGTGCCAGCAGCTTAGGTGACAGGGGGCCGAGCTCCTACAATGAGCAGTTCTTC. This chain joins TRBV7-8 and TRBJ2-1; 10 bases line up with TRBD1. CDR3 length: 18 amino acids. CDR1 is SGHVS and CDR2 is FQNEAQ in the germline V gene. Trimming took 1 base from V and 0 from J; bases not matched to a gene: 6.

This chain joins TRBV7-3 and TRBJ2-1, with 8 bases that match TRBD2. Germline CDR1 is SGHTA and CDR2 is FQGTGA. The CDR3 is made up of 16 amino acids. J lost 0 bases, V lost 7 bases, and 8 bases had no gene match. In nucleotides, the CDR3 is TGTGCCAGCACCGTACAGCGGGGGAGCTCCTACAATGAGCAGTTCTTC. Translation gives CASTVQRGSSYNEQFF.

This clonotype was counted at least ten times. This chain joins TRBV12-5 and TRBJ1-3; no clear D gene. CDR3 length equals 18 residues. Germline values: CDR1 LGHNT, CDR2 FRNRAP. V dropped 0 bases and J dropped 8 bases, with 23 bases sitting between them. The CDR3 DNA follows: TGTGCTAGTGGTTTGGTACTGCGGGGAACCGATCCGGGAGACACCATATATTTT. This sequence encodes CASGLVLRGTDPGDTIYF.

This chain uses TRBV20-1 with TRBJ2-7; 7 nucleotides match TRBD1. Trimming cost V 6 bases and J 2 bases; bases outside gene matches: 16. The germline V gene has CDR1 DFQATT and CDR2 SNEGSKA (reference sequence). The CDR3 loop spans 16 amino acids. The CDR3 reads CSASNSVTGSPYEQYF. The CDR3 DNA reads TGCAGTGCGTCGAATTCCGTGACAGGGAGCCCCTACGAGCAGTACTTC.

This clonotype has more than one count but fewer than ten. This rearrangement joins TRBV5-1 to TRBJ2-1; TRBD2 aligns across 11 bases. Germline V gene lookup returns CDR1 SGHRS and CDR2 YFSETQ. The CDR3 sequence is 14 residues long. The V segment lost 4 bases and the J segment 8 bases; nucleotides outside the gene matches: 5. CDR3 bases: TGCGCCAGCAGCCATAGCGGGGGGGCCTATGAGCAGTTCTTC. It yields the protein CASSHSGGAYEQFF. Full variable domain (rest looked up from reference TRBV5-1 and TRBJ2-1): KAGVTQTPRYLIKTRGQQVTLSCSPISGHRSVSWYQQTPGQGLQFLFEYFSETQRNKGNFPGRFSGRQFSNSRSEMNVSTLELGDSALYLCASSHSGGAYEQFFGPGTRLTVL.

This CDR3 is CATTMGPLQETQYF. CDR3 nucleotides: TGTGCCACCACGATGGGACCGCTCCAAGAGACCCAGTACTTC. The V call is TRBV6-1, the J call TRBJ2-5; D may be TRBD1 or TRBD2 (5 bases each). This CDR3 is built from 14 residues. V was shortened by 10 bases and J by 1 base, with 16 bases between the two germline ends. CDR1 is MNHNS, CDR2 SASEGT, per germline.